These 5 T cell receptor beta chains were sequenced from one sample in a study of shared clonotypes between healthy human individuals. Method: immunoSEQ multiplex PCR; TCRdb's copy keeps in-frame clones and lacks some. The table has under 1,100,000 clones, 75% to 80% seen once. The sample consisted of memory CD4+ T cells from PBMCs. Subset reported: CD45RA-negative fraction. The origin of the receptors is a man between 18 and 29 years old in good health. Some clones in this sample may be carry-over from other donors' samples.

The CDR3 here is CASSPLSTSGGDTDTQYF. DNA for the CDR3: TGCGCCAGCAGCCCCCTAAGCACTAGCGGGGGGGACACAGATACGCAGTATTTT. V and J are TRBV4-1 and TRBJ2-3; 13 nucleotides agree with TRBD2. Germline V lookup: CDR1 MGHRA, CDR2 YSYEKL. The CDR3 covers 18 residues. V dropped 4 bases and J dropped 2; count of bases not matched to a gene: 9.

This sequence joins TRBV7-9 and TRBJ2-1; 9 bases are a match to TRBD2. Germline CDR1 SEHNR, CDR2 FQNEAQ (reference sequence). The CDR3 has 16 amino acids. Trimming took 3 bases from V and 7 from J; bases not matched to a gene: 10. This CDR3 is CASSFSGGRANNEQFF. CDR3 bases: TGTGCCAGCAGCTTCAGCGGCGGGAGGGCCAATAATGAGCAGTTCTTC.

J is TRBJ2-2 and V is TRBV9; D possibly corresponds to TRBD2 (5 bases). The germline gives CDR1 SGDLS, CDR2 YYNGEE. The CDR3 contains 14 residues. V dropped 0 bases and J dropped 4 bases, with 7 bases sitting between them. CDR3 DNA: TGTGCCAGCAGCGTAGTCGGGATCACCGGGGAGCTGTTTTTT. Its protein is CASSVVGITGELFF.

The V gene is TRBV9, the J gene TRBJ1-4, with D tentatively TRBD1 (5 bases). Germline values: CDR1 SGDLS, CDR2 YYNGEE. The CDR3 sequence is 17 residues long. V was pared by 2 bases and J by 5 bases, with 19 bases between. CDR3: CASSVRDQGLSNEKLFF. The CDR3 nucleotides read TGTGCCAGCAGCGTCAGAGACCAGGGACTTTCAAATGAAAAACTGTTTTTT.

This clone was recorded many times. The rearrangement uses TRBV5-8 and TRBJ1-5; D gene unclear. The CDR3 runs 10 residues. Germline values: CDR1 SGHTS, CDR2 YDEGEE. The V end lost 8 bases, the J end lost 4 bases, and 4 bases lay between the germline ends. This chain's CDR3 is CARQNQPQHF. For the CDR3, the DNA is TGTGCCAGACAGAATCAGCCCCAGCATTTT.